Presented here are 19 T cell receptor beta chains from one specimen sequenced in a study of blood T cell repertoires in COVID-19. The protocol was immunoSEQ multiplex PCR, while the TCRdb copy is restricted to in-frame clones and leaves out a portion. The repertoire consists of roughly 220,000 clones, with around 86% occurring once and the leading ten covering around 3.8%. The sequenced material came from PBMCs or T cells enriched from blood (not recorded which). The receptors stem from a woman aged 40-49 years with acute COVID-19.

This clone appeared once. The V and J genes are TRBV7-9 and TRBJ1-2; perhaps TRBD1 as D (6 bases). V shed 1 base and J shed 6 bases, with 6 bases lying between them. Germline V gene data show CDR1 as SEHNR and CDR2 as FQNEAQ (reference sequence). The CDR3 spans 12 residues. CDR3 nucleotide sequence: TGTGCCAGCAGCTTAGAGGGGGATGGCTACACCTTC. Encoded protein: CASSLEGDGYTF.

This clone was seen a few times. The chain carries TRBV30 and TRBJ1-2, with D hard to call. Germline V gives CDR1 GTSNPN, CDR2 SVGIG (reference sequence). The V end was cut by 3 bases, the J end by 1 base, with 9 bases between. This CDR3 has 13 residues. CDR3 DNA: TGTGCCTGGAGGCCGCCCGGTAACTATGGCTACACCTTC. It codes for CAWRPPGNYGYTF.

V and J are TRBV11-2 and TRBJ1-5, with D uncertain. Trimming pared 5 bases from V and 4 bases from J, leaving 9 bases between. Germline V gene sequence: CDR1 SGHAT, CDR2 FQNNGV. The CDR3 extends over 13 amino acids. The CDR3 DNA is TGTGCCAGCAGCCAGTCGGGGAATCAGCCCCAGCATTTT. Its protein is CASSQSGNQPQHF.

The CDR3 DNA follows: TGCGCCAGCAGCTTGTATTCGGGGGAGCTGTTTTTT. This encodes CASSLYSGELFF. V is TRBV5-1 and J is TRBJ2-2; D is unclear. The length of the CDR3 is 12 residues. Trimming cost V 1 base and J 8 bases, with 6 bases left between them. Germline V gene lookup returns CDR1 SGHRS and CDR2 YFSETQ.

This CDR3 is CASSSLAGGGAYEQYF. The CDR3 DNA reads TGTGCCAGCAGCTCACTAGCGGGGGGAGGCGCCTACGAGCAGTACTTC. This chain joins TRBV9 and TRBJ2-7; 12 nucleotides match TRBD2. CDR1 SGDLS and CDR2 YYNGEE come from the germline V gene. The CDR3 is 16 residues long. After removal of 4 bases from V and 2 bases from J, the junction contained 7 bases not matched to a gene. Full variable domain (missing parts from reference TRBV9 and TRBJ2-7): DSGVTQTPKHLITATGQRVTLRCSPRSGDLSVYWYQQSLDQGLQFLIQYYNGEERAKGNILERFSAQQFPDLHSELNLSSLELGDSALYFCASSSLAGGGAYEQYFGPGTRLTVT.

In DNA form, the CDR3 reads TGTGCCAGCAGTTTGGGTGGGGAGGAGAGCAATCAGCCCCAGCATTTT. Translation: CASSLGGEESNQPQHF. The rearrangement links TRBV27 to TRBJ1-5; D not certain. V was pared by 3 bases and J by 1 base, with 13 bases between. Germline assignment: CDR1 MNHEY and CDR2 SMNVEV (reference sequence). This CDR3 region has 16 residues.

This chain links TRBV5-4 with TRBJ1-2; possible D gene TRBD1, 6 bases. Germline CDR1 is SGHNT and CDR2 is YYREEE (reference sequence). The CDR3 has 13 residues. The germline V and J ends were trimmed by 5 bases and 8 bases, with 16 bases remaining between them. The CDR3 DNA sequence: TGTGCCAGCAGTCTAAGGGGGAATTCGGGCTACACCTTC. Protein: CASSLRGNSGYTF. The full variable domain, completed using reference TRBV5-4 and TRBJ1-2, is ETGVTQSPTHLIKTRGQQVTLRCSSQSGHNTVSWYQQALGQGPQFIFQYYREEENGRGNFPPRFSGLQFPNYSSELNVNALELDDSALYLCASSLRGNSGYTFGSGTRLTVV.

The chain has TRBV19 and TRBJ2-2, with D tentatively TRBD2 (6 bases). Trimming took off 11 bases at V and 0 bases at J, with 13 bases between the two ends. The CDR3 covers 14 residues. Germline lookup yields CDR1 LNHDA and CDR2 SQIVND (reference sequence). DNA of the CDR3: TGTGCCTGTGCGGGATTCGCGAACACCGGGGAGCTGTTTTTT. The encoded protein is CACAGFANTGELFF.

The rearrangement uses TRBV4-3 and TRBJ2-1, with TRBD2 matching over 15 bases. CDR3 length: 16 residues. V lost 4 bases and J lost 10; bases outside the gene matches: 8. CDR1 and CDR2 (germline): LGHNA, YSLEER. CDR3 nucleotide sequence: TGCGCCAGCAGCCGAGGGACTAGCGGGGGGTCTTGGGAGCAGTTCTTC. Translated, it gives CASSRGTSGGSWEQFF.

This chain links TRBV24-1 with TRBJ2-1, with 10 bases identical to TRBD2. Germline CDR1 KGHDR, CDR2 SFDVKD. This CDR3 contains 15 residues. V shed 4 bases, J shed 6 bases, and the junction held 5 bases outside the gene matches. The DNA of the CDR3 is TGTGCCACCAGTGAAAGCGGGGGGGTCGGCAATGAGCAGTTCTTC. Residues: CATSESGGVGNEQFF.

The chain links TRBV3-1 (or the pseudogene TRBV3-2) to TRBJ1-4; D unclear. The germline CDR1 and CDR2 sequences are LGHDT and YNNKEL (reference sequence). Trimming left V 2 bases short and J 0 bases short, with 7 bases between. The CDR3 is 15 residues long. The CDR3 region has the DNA TGTGCCAGCAGCCAATACGAGGCAACTAATGAAAAACTGTTTTTT. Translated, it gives CASSQYEATNEKLFF.

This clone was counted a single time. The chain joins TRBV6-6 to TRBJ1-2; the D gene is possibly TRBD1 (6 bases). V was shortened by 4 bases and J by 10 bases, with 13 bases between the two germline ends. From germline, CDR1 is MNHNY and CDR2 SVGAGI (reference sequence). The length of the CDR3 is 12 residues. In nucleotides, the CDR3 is TGTGCCAGCAGTTTTGGGGGGGCAGACTACACCTTC. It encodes CASSFGGADYTF.

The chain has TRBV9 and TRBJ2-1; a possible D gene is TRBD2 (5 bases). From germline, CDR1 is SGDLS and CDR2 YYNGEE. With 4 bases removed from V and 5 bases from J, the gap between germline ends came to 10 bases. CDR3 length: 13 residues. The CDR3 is CASSPPGDNEQFF. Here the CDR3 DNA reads TGTGCCAGCAGCCCTCCCGGGGACAATGAGCAGTTCTTC.

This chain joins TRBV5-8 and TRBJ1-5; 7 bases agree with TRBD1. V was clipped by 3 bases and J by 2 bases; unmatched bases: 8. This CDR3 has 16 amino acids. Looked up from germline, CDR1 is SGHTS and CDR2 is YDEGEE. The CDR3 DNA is TGTGCCAGCAGCTCGGAACAGGGGATGGGCAATCAGCCCCAGCATTTT. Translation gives CASSSEQGMGNQPQHF. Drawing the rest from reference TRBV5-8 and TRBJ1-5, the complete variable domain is EAGVTQSPTHLIKTRGQQATLRCSPISGHTSVYWYQQALGLGLQFLLWYDEGEERNRGNFPPRFSGRQFPNYSSELNVNALELEDSALYLCASSSEQGMGNQPQHFGDGTRLSIL.

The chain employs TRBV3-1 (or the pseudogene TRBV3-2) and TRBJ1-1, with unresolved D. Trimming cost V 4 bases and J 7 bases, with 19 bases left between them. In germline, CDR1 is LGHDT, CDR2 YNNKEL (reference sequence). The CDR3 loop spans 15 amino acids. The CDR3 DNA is TGTGCCAGCAGCCTTGGCGGGGTTCTGGGAAGTGAAGCTTTCTTT. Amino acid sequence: CASSLGGVLGSEAFF.

This CDR3 is CASSIIGQAYNEQFF. CDR3 nucleotide sequence: TGTGCCAGTAGTATAATTGGACAGGCCTACAATGAGCAGTTCTTC. The J gene is TRBJ2-1, the V gene TRBV19; 7 bases fit TRBD1. The CDR3 totals 15 residues. CDR1 and CDR2 (germline): LNHDA, SQIVND (reference sequence). J gave up 2 bases and V 2 bases, and 3 bases lay outside the gene matches.

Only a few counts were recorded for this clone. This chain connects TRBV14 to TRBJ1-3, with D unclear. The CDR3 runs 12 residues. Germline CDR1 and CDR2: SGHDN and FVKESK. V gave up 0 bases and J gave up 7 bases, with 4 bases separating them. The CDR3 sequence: CASSQDPNTIYF. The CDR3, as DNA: TGTGCCAGCAGCCAAGATCCTAACACCATATATTTT.

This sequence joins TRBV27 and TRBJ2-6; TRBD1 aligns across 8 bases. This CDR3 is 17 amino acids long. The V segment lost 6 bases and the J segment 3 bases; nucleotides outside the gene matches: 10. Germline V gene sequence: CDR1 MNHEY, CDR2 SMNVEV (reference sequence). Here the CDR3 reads CASRTRDRQFGANVLTF. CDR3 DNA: TGTGCCAGCAGGACTAGGGACAGGCAGTTTGGGGCCAACGTCCTGACTTTC.

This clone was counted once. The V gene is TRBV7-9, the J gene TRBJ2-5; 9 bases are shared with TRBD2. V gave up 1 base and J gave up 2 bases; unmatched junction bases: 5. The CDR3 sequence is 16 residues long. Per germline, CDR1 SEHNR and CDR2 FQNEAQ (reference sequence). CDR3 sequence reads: CASSLGSGGLQETQYF. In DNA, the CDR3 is TGTGCCAGCAGCTTAGGGAGCGGGGGGCTTCAAGAGACCCAGTACTTC.